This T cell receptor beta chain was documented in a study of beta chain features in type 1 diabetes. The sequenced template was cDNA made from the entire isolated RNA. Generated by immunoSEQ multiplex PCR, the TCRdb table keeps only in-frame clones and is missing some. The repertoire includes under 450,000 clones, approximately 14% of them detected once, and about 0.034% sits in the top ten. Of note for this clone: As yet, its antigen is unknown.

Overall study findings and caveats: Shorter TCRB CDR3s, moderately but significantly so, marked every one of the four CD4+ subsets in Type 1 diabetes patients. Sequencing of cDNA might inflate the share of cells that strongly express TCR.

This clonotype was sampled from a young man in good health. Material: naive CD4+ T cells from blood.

DNA of the CDR3: TGTGCCAGCAGCCCCGTAGGGGTGGATACAGATACGCAGTATTTT. Its translation: CASSPVGVDTDTQYF. This chain connects TRBV11-2 to TRBJ2-3; TRBD1 might be the D (5 bases). The CDR3 extends over 15 amino acids. In germline, CDR1 is SGHAT, CDR2 FQNNGV. V was pared by 5 bases and J by 3 bases, with 15 bases between.